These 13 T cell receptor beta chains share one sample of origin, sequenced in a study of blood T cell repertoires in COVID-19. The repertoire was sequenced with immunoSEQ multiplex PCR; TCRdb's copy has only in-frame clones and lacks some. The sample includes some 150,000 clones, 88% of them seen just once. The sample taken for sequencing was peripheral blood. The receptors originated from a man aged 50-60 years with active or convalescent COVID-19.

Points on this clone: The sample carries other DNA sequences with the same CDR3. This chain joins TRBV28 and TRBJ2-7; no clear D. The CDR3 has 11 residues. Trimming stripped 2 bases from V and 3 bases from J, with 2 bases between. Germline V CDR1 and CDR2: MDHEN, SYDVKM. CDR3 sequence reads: CASSLLYEQYF. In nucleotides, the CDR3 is TGTGCCAGCAGTTTACTCTACGAGCAGTACTTC.

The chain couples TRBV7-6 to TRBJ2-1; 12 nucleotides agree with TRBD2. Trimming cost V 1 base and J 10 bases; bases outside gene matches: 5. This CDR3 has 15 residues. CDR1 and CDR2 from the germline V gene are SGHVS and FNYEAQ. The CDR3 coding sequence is TGTGCCAGCAGCTTAGTGTCTAGCGGGAGGGTGGAGCAGTTCTTC. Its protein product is CASSLVSSGRVEQFF.

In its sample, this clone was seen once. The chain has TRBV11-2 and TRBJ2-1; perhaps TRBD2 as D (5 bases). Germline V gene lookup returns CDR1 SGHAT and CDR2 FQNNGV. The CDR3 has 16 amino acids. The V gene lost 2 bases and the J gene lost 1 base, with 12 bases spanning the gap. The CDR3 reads CASSLPSGGSYNEQFF. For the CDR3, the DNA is TGTGCCAGCAGCTTACCAAGTGGAGGTTCCTACAATGAGCAGTTCTTC.

The CDR3 nucleotides are TGTGCCAGCAGCGTAGGACGGGAGGCCCAGGGGACCCAGTACTTC. Residues: CASSVGREAQGTQYF. The V gene is TRBV9, the J gene TRBJ2-5; TRBD2 agrees at 7 bases. Germline V gene sequence: CDR1 SGDLS, CDR2 YYNGEE. V gave up 0 bases and J gave up 7 bases; unmatched junction bases: 9. CDR3 length: 15 amino acids.

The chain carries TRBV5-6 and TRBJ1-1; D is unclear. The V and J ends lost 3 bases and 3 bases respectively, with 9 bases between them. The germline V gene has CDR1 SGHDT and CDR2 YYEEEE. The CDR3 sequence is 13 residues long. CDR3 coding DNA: TGTGCCAGCAGCTCGGGAGGGTACACTGAAGCTTTCTTT. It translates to CASSSGGYTEAFF.

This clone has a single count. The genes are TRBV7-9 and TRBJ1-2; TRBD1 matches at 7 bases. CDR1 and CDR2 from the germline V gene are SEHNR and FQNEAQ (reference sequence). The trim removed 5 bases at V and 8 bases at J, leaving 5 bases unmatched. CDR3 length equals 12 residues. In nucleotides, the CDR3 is TGTGCCAGCAGCGAGGACAGGCGAGGCTACACCTTC. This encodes CASSEDRRGYTF.

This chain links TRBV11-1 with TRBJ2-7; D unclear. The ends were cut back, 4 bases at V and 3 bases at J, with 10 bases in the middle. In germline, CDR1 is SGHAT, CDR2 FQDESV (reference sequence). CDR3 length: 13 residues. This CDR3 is CASSSQQRYEQYF. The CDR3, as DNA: TGTGCCAGCAGCTCCCAGCAGCGCTACGAGCAGTACTTC.

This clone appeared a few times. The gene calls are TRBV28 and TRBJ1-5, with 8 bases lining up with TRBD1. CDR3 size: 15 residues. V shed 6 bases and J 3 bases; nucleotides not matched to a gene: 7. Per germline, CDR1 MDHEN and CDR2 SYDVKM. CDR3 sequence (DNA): TGTGCCAGCAGGACTTCGGACAGGGCCAATCAGCCCCAGCATTTT. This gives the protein CASRTSDRANQPQHF.

The CDR3 nucleotides read TGTGCCAGCAGCTTGTGGCAGACTACGAACACTGAAGCTTTCTTT. Translating gives CASSLWQTTNTEAFF. The chain is built from TRBV5-5 and TRBJ1-1; D is unclear. There are 15 residues in the CDR3. The germline CDR1 and CDR2 sequences are SGHKS and YYEKEE (reference sequence). Trimming removed 1 base from V and 1 base from J, with 11 bases in between. Full variable domain (rest looked up from reference TRBV5-5 and TRBJ1-1): DAGVTQSPTHLIKTRGQQVTLRCSPISGHKSVSWYQQVLGQGPQFIFQYYEKEERGRGNFPDRFSARQFPNYSSELNVNALLLGDSALYLCASSLWQTTNTEAFFGQGTRLTVV.

The DNA for the CDR3 is TGTGCCAGTAGTATAGAAGCCCAGCCCCAGCATTTT. Encoded protein: CASSIEAQPQHF. The V gene is TRBV19, the J gene TRBJ1-5, with no clear D. Germline V gives CDR1 LNHDA, CDR2 SQIVND (reference sequence). The germline V and J ends were trimmed by 0 bases and 7 bases, with 4 bases remaining between them. CDR3 length equals 12 residues.

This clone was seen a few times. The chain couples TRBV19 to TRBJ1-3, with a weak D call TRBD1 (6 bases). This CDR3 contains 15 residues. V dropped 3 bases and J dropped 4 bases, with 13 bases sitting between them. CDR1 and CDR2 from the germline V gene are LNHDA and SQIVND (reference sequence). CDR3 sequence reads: CASSMPSGTGNTIYF. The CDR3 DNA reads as TGTGCCAGTAGTATGCCCTCCGGGACAGGAAACACCATATATTTT.

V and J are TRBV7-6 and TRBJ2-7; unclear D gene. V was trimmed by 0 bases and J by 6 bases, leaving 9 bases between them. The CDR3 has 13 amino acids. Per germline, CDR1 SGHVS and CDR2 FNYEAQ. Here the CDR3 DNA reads TGTGCCAGCAGCTTAGCCCCGCCGGGCGAGCAGTACTTC. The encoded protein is CASSLAPPGEQYF.

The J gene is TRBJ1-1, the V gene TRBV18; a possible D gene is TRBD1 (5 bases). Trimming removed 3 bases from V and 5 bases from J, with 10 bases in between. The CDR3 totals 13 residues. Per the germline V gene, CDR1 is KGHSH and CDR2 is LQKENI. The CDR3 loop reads CASSPPGKTEAFF. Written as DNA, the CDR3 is TGTGCCAGCTCACCTCCAGGGAAGACTGAAGCTTTCTTT.